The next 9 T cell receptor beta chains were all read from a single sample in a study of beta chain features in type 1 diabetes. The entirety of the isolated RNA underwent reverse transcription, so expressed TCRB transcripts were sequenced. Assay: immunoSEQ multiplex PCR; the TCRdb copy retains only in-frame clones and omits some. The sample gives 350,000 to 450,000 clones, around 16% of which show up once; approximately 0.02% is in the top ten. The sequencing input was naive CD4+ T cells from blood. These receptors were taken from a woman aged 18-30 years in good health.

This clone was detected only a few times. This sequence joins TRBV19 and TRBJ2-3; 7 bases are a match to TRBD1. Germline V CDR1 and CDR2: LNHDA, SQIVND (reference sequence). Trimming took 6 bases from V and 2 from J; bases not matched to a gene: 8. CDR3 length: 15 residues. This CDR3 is CASSLRGMYTDTQYF. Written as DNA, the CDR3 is TGTGCCAGTAGCCTCAGGGGGATGTACACAGATACGCAGTATTTT.

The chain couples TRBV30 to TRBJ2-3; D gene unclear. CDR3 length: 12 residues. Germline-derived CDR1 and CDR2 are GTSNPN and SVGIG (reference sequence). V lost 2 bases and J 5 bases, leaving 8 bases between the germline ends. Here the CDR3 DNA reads TGTGCCTGGAGTCCGACTCGAGATACGCAGTATTTT. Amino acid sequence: CAWSPTRDTQYF.

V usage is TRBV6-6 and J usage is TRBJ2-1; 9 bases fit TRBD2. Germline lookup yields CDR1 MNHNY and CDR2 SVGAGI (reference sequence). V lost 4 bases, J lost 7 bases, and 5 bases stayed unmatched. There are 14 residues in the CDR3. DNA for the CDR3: TGTGCCAGCAGTTTAACGGGACTAGCAAATGAGCAGTTCTTC. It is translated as CASSLTGLANEQFF.

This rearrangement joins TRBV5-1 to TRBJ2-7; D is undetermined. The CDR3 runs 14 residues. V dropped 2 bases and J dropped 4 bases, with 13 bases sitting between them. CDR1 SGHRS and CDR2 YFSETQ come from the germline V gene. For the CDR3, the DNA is TGCGCCAGCAGCTTTAAGCCATCTGGTTACGAGCAGTACTTC. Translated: CASSFKPSGYEQYF. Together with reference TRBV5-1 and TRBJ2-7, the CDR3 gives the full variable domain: KAGVTQTPRYLIKTRGQQVTLSCSPISGHRSVSWYQQTPGQGLQFLFEYFSETQRNKGNFPGRFSGRQFSNSRSEMNVSTLELGDSALYLCASSFKPSGYEQYFGPGTRLTVT.

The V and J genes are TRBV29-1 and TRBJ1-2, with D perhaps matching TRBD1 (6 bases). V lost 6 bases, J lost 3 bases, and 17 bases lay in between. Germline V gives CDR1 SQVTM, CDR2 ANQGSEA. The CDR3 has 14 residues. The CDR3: CSVYTGQGDYGYTF. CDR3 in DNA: TGCAGCGTGTATACAGGGCAGGGAGACTATGGCTACACCTTC. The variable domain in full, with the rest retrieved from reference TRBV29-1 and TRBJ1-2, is SAVISQKPSRDICQRGTSLTIQCQVDSQVTMMFWYRQQPGQSLTLIATANQGSEATYESGFVIDKFPISRPNLTFSTLTVSNMSPEDSSIYLCSVYTGQGDYGYTFGSGTRLTVV.

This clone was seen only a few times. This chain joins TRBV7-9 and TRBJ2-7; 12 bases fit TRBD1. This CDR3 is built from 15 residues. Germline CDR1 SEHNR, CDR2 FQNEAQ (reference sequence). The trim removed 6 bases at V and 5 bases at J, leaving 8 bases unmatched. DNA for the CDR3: TGTGCCAGCAGGTCGACCGGGACAGGGGGCCACGAGCAGTACTTC. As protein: CASRSTGTGGHEQYF.

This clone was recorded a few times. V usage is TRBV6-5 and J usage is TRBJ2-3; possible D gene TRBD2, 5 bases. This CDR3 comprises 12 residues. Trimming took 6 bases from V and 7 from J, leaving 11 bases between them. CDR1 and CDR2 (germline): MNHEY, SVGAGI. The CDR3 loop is CASRDPGYTQYF. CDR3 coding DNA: TGTGCCAGCAGAGATCCGGGGTATACGCAGTATTTT.

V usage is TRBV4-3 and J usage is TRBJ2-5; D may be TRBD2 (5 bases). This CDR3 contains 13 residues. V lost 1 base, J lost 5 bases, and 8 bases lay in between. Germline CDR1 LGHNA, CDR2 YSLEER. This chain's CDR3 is CASSQVGMETQYF. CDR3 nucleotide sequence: TGCGCCAGCAGCCAAGTCGGGATGGAGACCCAGTACTTC.

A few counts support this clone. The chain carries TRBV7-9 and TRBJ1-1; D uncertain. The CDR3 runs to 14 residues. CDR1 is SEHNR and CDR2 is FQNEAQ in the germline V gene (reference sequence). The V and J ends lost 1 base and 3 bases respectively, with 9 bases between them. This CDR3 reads CASSLEHGDTEAFF. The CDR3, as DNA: TGTGCCAGCAGCTTAGAACACGGGGACACTGAAGCTTTCTTT.